This T cell receptor beta chain was sequenced in a study of shared clonotypes between healthy human individuals. The overall study: Per donor, CD8 memory used one plate, CD8 naive used two, CD4 memory used three and CD4 naive used three.

Whole-study results and caveats: A handful of donors shared 4.5% to 6.5% of their naive CD4 clonotypes. Clonotype sharing among donors, it was expected, would be affected by sequencing depth.

As concerns this clone: The antigen is unknown.

It was CD45RO-negative cells, positively selected for CCR7, that made up naive CD8 cells, with terminally differentiated effector memory CD45RA+ cells excluded. Produced via immunoSEQ multiplex PCR; TCRdb's table is partial and in-frame only. The sample consists of roughly 2,000,000 clones, over 85% of them appearing once. Source material: naive CD8+ T cells sorted from blood. The source is a man younger than 30 in good health.

This CDR3 is CASSLGQGIFEQYF. The CDR3 region has the DNA TGTGCCAGCAGTCTTGGACAGGGAATCTTCGAGCAGTACTTC. The rearrangement uses TRBV27 and TRBJ2-7, with 8 bases that match TRBD1. The CDR3 has 14 amino acids. CDR1 is MNHEY, CDR2 SMNVEV, per germline (reference sequence). J was trimmed by 6 bases and V by 5 bases; bases with no gene match: 9.